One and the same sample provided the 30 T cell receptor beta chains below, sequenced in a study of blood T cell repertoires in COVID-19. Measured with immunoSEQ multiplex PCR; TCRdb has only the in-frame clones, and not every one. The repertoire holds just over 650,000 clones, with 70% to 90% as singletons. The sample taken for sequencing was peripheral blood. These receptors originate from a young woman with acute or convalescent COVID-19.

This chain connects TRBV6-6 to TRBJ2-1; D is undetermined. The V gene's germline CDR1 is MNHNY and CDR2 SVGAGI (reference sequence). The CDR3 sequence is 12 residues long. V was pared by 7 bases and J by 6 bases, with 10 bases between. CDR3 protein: CASTHGGNEQFF. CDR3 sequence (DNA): TGTGCCAGCACCCACGGCGGCAATGAGCAGTTCTTC.

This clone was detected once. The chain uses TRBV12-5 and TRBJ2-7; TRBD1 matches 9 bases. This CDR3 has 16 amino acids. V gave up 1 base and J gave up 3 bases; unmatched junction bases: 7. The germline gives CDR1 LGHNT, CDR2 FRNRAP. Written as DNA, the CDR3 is TGTGCTAGTGGTTTGGAACCCGGGACAGGGTTCTACGAGCAGTACTTC. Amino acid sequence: CASGLEPGTGFYEQYF. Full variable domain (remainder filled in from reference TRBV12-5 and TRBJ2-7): DARVTQTPRHKVTEMGQEVTMRCQPILGHNTVFWYRQTMMQGLELLAYFRNRAPLDDSGMPKDRFSAEMPDATLATLKIQPSEPRDSAVYFCASGLEPGTGFYEQYFGPGTRLTVT.

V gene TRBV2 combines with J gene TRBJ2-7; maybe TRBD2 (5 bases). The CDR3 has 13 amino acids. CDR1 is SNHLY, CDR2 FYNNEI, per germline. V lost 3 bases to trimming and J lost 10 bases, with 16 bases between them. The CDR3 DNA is TGTGCCAGCAGTGATCGGGAAGGAACTGCTCAGTACTTC. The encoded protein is CASSDREGTAQYF.

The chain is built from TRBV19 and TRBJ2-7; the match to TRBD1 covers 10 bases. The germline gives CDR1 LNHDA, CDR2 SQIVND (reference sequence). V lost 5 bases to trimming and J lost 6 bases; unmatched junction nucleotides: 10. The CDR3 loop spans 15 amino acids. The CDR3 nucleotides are TGTGCCAGTAGTGACCCCGGGACAGGGGCTTCCGAGCAGTACTTC. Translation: CASSDPGTGASEQYF.

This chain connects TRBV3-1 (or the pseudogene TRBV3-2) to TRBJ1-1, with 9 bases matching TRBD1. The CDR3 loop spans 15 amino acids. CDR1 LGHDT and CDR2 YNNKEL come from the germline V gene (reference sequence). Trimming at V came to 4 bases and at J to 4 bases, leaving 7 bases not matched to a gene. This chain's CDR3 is CASSRIQGAGTEAFF. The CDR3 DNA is TGTGCCAGCAGCCGGATACAGGGGGCGGGCACTGAAGCTTTCTTT.

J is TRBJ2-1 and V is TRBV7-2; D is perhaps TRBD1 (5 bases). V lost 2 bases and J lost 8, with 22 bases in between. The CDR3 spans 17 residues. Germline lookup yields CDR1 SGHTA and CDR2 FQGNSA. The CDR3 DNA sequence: TGTGCCAGCAGCTTACCCCCAACGGACAAGGTCTTATATGAGCAGTTCTTC. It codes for CASSLPPTDKVLYEQFF.

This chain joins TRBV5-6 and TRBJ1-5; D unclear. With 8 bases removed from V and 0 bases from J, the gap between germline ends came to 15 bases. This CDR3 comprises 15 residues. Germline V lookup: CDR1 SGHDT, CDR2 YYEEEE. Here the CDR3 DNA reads TGTGCCAGTAACCATGGGCTAAATAGCAATCAGCCCCAGCATTTT. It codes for CASNHGLNSNQPQHF.

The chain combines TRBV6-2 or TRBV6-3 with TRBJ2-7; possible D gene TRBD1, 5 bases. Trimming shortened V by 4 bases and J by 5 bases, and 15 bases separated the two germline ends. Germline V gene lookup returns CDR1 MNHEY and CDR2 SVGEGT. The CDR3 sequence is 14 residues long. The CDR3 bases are TGTGCCAGCAGTTCTGGCAGGGAACCCGACGAGCAGTACTTC. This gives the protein CASSSGREPDEQYF.

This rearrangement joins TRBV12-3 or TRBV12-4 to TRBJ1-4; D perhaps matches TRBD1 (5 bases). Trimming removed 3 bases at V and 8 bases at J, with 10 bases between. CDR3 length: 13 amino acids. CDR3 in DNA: TGTGCCAGCAGTTTCGGACAAACCGAAAAACTGTTTTTT. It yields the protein CASSFGQTEKLFF.

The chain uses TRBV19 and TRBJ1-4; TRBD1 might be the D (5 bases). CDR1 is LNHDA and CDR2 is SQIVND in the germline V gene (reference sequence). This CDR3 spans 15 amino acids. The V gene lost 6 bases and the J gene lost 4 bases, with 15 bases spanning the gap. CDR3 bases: TGTGCCAGTAGCCCAAGCCGGGGGATTAATGAAAAACTGTTTTTT. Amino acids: CASSPSRGINEKLFF.

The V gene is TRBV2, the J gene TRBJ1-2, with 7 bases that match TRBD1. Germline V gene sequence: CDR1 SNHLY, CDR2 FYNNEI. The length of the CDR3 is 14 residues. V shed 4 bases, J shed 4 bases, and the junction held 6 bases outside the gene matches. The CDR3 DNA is TGTGCCAGCAGTGGACAGGGAACGGGCTATGGCTACACCTTC. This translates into CASSGQGTGYGYTF.

CDR3 in DNA: TGTGCCAGCGGGGACAGCAACTATGGCTACACCTTC. Protein sequence: CASGDSNYGYTF. The J gene is TRBJ1-2, the V gene TRBV2; 7 positions agree with TRBD1. The trim removed 8 bases at V and 2 bases at J, leaving 2 bases unmatched. Germline V CDR1 and CDR2: SNHLY, FYNNEI. The CDR3 has 12 amino acids.

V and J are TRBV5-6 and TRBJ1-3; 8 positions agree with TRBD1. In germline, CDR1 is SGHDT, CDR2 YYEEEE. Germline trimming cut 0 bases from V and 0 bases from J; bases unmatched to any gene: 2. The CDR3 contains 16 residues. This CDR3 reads CASSLGQGASGNTIYF. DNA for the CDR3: TGTGCCAGCAGCTTGGGGCAGGGGGCCTCTGGAAACACCATATATTTT. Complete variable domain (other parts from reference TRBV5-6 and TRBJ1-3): DAGVTQSPTHLIKTRGQQVTLRCSPKSGHDTVSWYQQALGQGPQFIFQYYEEEERQRGNFPDRFSGHQFPNYSSELNVNALLLGDSALYLCASSLGQGASGNTIYFGEGSWLTVV.

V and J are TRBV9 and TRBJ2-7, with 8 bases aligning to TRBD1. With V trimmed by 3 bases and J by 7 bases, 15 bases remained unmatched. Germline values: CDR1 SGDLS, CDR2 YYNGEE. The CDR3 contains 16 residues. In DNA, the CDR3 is TGTGCCAGCAGCGACGCCGGACAGGGAGGTTCTTGGGAGCAGTACTTC. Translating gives CASSDAGQGGSWEQYF. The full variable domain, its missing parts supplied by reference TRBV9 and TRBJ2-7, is DSGVTQTPKHLITATGQRVTLRCSPRSGDLSVYWYQQSLDQGLQFLIQYYNGEERAKGNILERFSAQQFPDLHSELNLSSLELGDSALYFCASSDAGQGGSWEQYFGPGTRLTVT.

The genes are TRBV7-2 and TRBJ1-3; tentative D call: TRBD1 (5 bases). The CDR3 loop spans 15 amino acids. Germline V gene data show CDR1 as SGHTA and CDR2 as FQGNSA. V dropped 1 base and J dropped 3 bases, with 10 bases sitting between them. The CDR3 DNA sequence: TGTGCCAGCAGCTTAGTGGGGCAGGGTGGAAACACCATATATTTT. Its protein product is CASSLVGQGGNTIYF.

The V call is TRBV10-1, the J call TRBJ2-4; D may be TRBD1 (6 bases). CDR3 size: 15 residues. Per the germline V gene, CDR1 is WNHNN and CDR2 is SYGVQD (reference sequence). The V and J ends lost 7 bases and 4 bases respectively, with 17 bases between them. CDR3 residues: CASTLTGPFKNIQYF. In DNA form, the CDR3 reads TGCGCCAGCACCCTTACAGGGCCGTTTAAAAACATTCAGTACTTC.

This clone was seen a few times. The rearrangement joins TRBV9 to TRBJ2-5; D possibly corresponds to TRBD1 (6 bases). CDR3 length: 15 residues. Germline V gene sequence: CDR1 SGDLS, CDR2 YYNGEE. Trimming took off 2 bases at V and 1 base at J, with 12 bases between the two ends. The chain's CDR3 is CASSVRGWVQETQYF. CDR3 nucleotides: TGTGCCAGCAGCGTCAGGGGATGGGTCCAAGAGACCCAGTACTTC.

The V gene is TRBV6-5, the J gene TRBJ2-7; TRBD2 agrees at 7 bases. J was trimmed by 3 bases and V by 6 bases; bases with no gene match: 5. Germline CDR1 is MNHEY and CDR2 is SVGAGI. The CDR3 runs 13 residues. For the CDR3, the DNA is TGTGCCAGCAGGGGAGCGGGGAACTACGAGCAGTACTTC. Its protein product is CASRGAGNYEQYF.

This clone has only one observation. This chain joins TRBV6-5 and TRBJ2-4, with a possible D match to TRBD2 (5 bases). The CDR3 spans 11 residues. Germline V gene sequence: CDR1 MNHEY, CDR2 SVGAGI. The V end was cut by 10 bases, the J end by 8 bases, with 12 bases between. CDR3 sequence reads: CATQGGYIQYF. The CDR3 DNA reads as TGTGCCACCCAAGGCGGGTACATTCAGTACTTC.

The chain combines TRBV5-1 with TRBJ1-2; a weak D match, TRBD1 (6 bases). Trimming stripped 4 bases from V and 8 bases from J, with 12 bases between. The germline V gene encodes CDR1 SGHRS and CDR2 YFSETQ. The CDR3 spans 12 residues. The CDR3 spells CASSPEGVGYTF. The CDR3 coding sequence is TGCGCCAGCAGCCCTGAGGGGGTAGGCTACACCTTC.

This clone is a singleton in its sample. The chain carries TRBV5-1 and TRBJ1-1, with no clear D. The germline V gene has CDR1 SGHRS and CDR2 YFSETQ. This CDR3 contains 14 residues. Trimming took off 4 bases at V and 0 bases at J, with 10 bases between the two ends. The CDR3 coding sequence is TGCGCCAGCAGCCATCTGGAGATGAACACTGAAGCTTTCTTT. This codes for CASSHLEMNTEAFF.

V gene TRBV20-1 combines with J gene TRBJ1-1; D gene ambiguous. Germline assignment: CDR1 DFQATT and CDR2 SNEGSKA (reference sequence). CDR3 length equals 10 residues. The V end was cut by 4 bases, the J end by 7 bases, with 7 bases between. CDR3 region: CSATGIEAFF. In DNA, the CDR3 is TGCAGTGCTACCGGGATTGAAGCTTTCTTT.

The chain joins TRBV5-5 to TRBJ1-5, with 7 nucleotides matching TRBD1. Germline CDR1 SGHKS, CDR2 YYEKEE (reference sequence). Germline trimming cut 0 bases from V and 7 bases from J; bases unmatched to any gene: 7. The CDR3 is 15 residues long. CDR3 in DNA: TGTGCCAGCAGCTTGGGGAAGACAGGGCGACAGCCCCAGCATTTT. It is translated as CASSLGKTGRQPQHF.

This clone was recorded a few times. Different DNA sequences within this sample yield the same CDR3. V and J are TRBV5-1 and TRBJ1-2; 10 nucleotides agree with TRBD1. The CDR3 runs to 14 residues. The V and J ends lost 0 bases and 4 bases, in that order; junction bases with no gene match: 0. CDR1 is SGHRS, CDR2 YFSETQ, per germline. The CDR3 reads CASSLGQGAYGYTF. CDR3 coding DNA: TGCGCCAGCAGCTTGGGACAGGGGGCCTATGGCTACACCTTC.

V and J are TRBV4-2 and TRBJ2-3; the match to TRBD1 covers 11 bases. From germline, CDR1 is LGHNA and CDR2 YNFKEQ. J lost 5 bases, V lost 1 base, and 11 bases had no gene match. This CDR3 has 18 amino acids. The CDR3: CASSQAGAGTGGRDTQYF. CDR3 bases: TGTGCCAGCAGCCAAGCGGGCGCCGGGACAGGGGGTAGAGATACGCAGTATTTT.

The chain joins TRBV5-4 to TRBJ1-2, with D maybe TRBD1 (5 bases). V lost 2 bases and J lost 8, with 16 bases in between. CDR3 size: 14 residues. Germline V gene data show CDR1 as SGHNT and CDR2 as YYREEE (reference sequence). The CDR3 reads CASSLAGTSKGYTF. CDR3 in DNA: TGTGCCAGCAGCTTAGCGGGGACCTCAAAAGGCTACACCTTC.

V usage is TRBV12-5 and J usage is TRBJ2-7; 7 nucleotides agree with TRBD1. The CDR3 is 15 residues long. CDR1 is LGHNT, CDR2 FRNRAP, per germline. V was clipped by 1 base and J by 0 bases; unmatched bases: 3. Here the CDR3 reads CASGLGTGPSYEQYF. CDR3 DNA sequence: TGTGCTAGTGGTTTGGGGACAGGTCCCTCCTACGAGCAGTACTTC.

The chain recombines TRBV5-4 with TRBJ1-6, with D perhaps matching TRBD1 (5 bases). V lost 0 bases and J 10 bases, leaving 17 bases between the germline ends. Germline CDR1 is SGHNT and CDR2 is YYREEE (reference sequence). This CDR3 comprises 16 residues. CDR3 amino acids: CASSLAFGQGGSPLHF. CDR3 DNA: TGTGCCAGCAGCTTGGCTTTTGGGCAGGGCGGATCACCCCTCCACTTT. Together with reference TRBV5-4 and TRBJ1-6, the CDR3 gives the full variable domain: ETGVTQSPTHLIKTRGQQVTLRCSSQSGHNTVSWYQQALGQGPQFIFQYYREEENGRGNFPPRFSGLQFPNYSSELNVNALELDDSALYLCASSLAFGQGGSPLHFGNGTRLTVT.

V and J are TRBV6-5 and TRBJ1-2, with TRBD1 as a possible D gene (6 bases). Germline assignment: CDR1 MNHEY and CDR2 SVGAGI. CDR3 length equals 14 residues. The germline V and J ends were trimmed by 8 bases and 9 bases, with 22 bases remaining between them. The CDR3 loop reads CASGLVPGQTCYTF. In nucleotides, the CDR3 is TGTGCCAGCGGGTTGGTTCCGGGACAAACCTGCTACACCTTC.

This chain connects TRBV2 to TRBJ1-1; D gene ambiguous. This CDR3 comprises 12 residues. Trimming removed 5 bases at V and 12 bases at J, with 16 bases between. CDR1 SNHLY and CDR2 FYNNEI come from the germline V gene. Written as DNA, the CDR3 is TGTGCCAGCAGTCCCCCTAAGGCCGGGTCTTTCTTT. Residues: CASSPPKAGSFF.